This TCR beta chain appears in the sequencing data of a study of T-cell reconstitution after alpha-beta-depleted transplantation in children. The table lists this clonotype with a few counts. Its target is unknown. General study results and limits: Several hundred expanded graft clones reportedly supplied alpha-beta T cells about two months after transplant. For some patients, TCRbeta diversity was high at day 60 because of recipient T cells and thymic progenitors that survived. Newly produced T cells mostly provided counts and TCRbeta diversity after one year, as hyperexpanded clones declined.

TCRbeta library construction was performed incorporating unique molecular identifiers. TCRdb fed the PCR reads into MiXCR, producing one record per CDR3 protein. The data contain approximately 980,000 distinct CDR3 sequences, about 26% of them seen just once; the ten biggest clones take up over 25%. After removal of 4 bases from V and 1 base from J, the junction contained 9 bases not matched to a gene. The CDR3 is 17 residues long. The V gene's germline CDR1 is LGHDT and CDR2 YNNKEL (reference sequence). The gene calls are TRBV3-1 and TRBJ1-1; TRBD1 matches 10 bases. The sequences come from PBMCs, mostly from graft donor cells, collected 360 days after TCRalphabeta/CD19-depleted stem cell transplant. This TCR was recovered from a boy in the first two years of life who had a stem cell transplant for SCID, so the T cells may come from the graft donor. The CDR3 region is CASSPTGTGVANTEAFF. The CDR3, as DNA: TGTGCCAGCAGCCCTACCGGGACAGGGGTGGCGAACACTGAAGCTTTCTTT.